These T cell receptor beta chains were read from a single sample in a study of blood T cell repertoires in COVID-19. Measured with immunoSEQ multiplex PCR; TCRdb has only the in-frame clones, and not every one. The sample lists 200,000 to 300,000 clones, 91% occurring once. Sequenced material: peripheral blood. These receptors were collected from a person under 35 with COVID-19, enrolled during active disease. CDR3s include the opening cysteine and the closing phenylalanine or tryptophan. D genes are given only for firm matches. Not every row has a clone size; where given, it reads once, few, many or a size class.

j_call d_call v_call clone_size cdr3_nt cdr3_aa
TRBJ1-1 TRBD1 TRBV10-3 NA TGTGCCATCAGGGACAGGGAAGGGACTGAAGCTTTCTTT CAIRDREGTEAFF
TRBJ1-2 TRBD1 TRBV11-2 NA TGTGCCAGCAGCTTCGCCCGTGGACAGGGGGACTATGGCTACACCTTC CASSFARGQGDYGYTF
TRBJ2-7 TRBD1 TRBV24-1 NA TGTGCCACCAGTGATAACCACTTGACAGGGGACCACGAGCAGTACTTC CATSDNHLTGDHEQYF
TRBJ1-4 NA TRBV6-5 once TGTGCCAGCAGTTACTCTAGGGGGGAAAAACTGTTTTTT CASSYSRGEKLFF
TRBJ2-1 TRBD1 TRBV25-1 NA TGTGCCAGCAGTGAATCGAGGGACAGTAAGAGCTCCTACAATGAGCAGTTCTTC CASSESRDSKSSYNEQFF
TRBJ1-4 NA TRBV6-6 NA TGTGCCAGCAGTCGATCGACCGCGGGGGAAAAACTGTTTTTT CASSRSTAGEKLFF
TRBJ2-1 TRBD2 TRBV3-1/TRBV3-2 NA TGTGCCAGCAGCTGGACTAGCGGTCGAGATGAGCAGTTCTTC CASSWTSGRDEQFF
TRBJ1-5 NA TRBV6-6 NA TGTGCCAGCAGCCTATCCCCTCCCCCCCAGCATTTT CASSLSPPPQHF
TRBJ1-1 NA TRBV5-6 once TGTGCCAGCAGCTCGCGGGCCCTGAGCACTGAAGCTTTCTTT CASSSRALSTEAFF
TRBJ1-4 TRBD1 TRBV5-1 NA TGCGCCAGCAGCTTGGATGCCGCGACAGGGGGTGAAAAACTGTTTTTT CASSLDAATGGEKLFF
TRBJ1-4 TRBD1 TRBV5-1 NA TGCGCCAGCAGCTTGACAGGGGATAATGAAAAACTGTTTTTT CASSLTGDNEKLFF
TRBJ2-2 TRBD2 TRBV11-2 NA TGTGCCAGCAGCCCCTCATTTAGCGGGATATCCGGGGAGCTGTTTTTT CASSPSFSGISGELFF
TRBJ2-3 NA TRBV3-1/TRBV3-2 NA TGTGCCAGCAGCCGCGGCGGCTTGGCAGATACGCAGTATTTT CASSRGGLADTQYF
TRBJ2-7 NA TRBV21-1 NA TGTGCCAGCAGCAATGCGGGGCGGCTAGCGGGAGTGGGATACGAGCAGTACTTC CASSNAGRLAGVGYEQYF
TRBJ1-6 NA TRBV5-5 once TGTGCCAGCTGGCCAGGGGATCTTTACTCTTCACCCCTCCACTTT CASWPGDLYSSPLHF
TRBJ1-5 TRBD1 TRBV5-5 NA TGTGCCAGCAGCTGGGACAGCAATAGCAATCAGCCCCAGCATTTT CASSWDSNSNQPQHF
TRBJ1-3 NA TRBV7-2 NA TGTGCCAGCACCCCCGGTGGACACTTGTCTGGAAACACCATATATTTT CASTPGGHLSGNTIYF
TRBJ2-1 TRBD2 TRBV10-3 NA TGTGCCATCAGAGCCGGGACTAGCGGCTACAATGAGCAGTTCTTC CAIRAGTSGYNEQFF
TRBJ2-3 TRBD2 TRBV27 NA TGTGCCAGCAGTTATTGGGGGGGTGCAGATACGCAGTATTTT CASSYWGGADTQYF
TRBJ2-7 TRBD2 TRBV5-4 NA TGTGCCAGCAGCCGGTTGGGACTAGCAAGCGAGCAGTACTTC CASSRLGLASEQYF
TRBJ1-5 TRBD1 TRBV7-9 NA TGTGCCAGCAGCCCCCGGGGGACAGGGGGTATCAATCAGCCCCAGCATTTT CASSPRGTGGINQPQHF
TRBJ2-7 TRBD2 TRBV2 NA TGTGCCAGCACTCGGGGGGTCCCCTACGAGCAGTACTTC CASTRGVPYEQYF
TRBJ1-1 NA TRBV12-3/TRBV12-4 NA TGTGCCAGCAGCCAAACCGGGAACACTGAAGCTTTCTTT CASSQTGNTEAFF
TRBJ2-5 NA TRBV5-5 NA TGTGCCAGCAGCTTGATCGGTATGGTACAAGAGACCCAGTACTTC CASSLIGMVQETQYF
TRBJ1-4 NA TRBV16 NA TGTGCCAGCAGCCCGAATCGGACTCCTAATGAAAAACTGTTTTTT CASSPNRTPNEKLFF
TRBJ2-7 NA TRBV7-9 NA TGTGCCAGCAGTTTACTAACAGGGTTCGGGGAGCAGTACTTC CASSLLTGFGEQYF